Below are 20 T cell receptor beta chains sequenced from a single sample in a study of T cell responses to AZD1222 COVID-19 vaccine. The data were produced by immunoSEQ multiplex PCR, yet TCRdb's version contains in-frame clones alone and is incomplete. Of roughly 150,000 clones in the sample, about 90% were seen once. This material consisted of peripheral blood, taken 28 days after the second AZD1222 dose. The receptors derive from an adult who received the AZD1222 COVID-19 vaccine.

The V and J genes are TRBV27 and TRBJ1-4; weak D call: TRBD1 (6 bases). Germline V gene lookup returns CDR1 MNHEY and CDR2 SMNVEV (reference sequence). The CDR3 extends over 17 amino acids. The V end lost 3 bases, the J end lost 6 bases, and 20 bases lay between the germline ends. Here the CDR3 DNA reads TGTGCCAGCAGTTTGGCCGTAGGACAGACCCATTATGAAAAACTGTTTTTT. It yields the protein CASSLAVGQTHYEKLFF. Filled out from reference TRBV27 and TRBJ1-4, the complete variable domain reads EAQVTQNPRYLITVTGKKLTVTCSQNMNHEYMSWYRQDPGLGLRQIYYSMNVEVTDKGDVPEGYKVSRKEKRNFPLILESPSPNQTSLYFCASSLAVGQTHYEKLFFGSGTQLSVL.

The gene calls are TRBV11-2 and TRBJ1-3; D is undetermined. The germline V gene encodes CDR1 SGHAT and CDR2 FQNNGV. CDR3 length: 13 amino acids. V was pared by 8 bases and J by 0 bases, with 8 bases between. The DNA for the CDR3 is TGTGCCAGCCTCACCGGCTCTGGAAACACCATATATTTT. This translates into CASLTGSGNTIYF.

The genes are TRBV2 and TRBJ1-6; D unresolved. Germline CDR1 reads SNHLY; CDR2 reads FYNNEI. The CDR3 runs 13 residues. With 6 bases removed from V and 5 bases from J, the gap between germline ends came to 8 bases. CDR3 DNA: TGTGCCAGCAGCGACGCCGATAATTCACCCCTCCACTTT. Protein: CASSDADNSPLHF.

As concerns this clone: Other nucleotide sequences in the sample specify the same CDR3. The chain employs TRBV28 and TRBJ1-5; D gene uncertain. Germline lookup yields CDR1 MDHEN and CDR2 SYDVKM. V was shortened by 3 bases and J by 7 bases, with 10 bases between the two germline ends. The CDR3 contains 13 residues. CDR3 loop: CASSFPPNQPQHF. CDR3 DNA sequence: TGTGCCAGCAGTTTTCCGCCGAACCAGCCCCAGCATTTT.

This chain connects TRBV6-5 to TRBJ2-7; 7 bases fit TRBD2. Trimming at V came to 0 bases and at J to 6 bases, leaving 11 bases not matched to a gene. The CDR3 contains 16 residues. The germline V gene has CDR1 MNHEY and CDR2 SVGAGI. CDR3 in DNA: TGTGCCAGCAGTTACTCGAAACCAGGACTAGACAGCGAGCAGTACTTC. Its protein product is CASSYSKPGLDSEQYF.

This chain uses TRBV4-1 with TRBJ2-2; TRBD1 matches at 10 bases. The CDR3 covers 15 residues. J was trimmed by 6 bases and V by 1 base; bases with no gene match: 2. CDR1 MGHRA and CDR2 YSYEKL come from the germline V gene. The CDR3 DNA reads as TGCGCCAGCAGCCAAGGGGGACAGGGGTCCGGGGAGCTGTTTTTT. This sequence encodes CASSQGGQGSGELFF.

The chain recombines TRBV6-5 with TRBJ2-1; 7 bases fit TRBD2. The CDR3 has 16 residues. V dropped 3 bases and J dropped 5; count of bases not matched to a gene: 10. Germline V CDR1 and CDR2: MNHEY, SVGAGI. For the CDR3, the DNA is TGTGCCAGCAGTTATTTAAGGACTAGATTACACAATGAGCAGTTCTTC. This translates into CASSYLRTRLHNEQFF.

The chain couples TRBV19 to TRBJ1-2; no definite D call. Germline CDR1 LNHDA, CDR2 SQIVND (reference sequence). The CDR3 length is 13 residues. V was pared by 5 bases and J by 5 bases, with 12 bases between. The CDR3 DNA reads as TGTGCCAGTAGTTCACAGCAATTTTATGGCTACACCTTC. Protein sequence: CASSSQQFYGYTF. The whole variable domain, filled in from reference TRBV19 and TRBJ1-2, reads DGGITQSPKYLFRKEGQNVTLSCEQNLNHDAMYWYRQDPGQGLRLIYYSQIVNDFQKGDIAEGYSVSREKKESFPLTVTSAQKNPTAFYLCASSSQQFYGYTFGSGTRLTVV.

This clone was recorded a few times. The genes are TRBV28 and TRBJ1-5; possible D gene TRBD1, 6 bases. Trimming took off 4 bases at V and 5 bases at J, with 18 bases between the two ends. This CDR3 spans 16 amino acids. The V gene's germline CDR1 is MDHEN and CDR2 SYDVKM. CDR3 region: CASSSLDSDHDQPQHF. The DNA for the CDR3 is TGTGCCAGCAGTTCCCTGGACAGTGATCACGATCAGCCCCAGCATTTT.

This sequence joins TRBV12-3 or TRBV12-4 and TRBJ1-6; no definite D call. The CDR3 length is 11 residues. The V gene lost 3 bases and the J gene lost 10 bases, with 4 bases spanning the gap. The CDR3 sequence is CASSLESPLHF. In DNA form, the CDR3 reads TGTGCCAGCAGTTTGGAGTCACCCCTCCACTTT.

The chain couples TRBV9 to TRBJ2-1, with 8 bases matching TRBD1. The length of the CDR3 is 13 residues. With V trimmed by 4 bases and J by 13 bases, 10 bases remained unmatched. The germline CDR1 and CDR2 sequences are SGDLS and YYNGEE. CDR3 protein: CASSRNSDREQFF. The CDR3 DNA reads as TGTGCCAGCAGCCGGAACTCGGACAGGGAACAGTTCTTC.

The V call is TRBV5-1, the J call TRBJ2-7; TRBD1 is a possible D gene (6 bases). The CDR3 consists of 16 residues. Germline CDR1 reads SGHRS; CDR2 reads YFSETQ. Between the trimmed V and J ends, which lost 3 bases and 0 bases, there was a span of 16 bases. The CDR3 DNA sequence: TGCGCCAGCAGCTATAACCCCCGGGACAACTCCTACGAGCAGTACTTC. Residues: CASSYNPRDNSYEQYF.

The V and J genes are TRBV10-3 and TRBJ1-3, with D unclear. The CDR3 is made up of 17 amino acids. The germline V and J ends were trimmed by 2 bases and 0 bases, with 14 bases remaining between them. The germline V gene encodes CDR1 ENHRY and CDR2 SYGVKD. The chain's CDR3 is CAISEKELLLSGNTIYF. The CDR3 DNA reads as TGTGCCATCAGTGAGAAGGAGCTGCTCCTCTCTGGAAACACCATATATTTT.

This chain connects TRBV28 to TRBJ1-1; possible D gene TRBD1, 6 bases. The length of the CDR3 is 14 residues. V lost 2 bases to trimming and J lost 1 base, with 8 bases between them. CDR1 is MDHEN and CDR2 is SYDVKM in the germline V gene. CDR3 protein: CASSLGDKNTEAFF. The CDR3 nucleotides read TGTGCCAGCAGTTTAGGGGACAAGAACACTGAAGCTTTCTTT.

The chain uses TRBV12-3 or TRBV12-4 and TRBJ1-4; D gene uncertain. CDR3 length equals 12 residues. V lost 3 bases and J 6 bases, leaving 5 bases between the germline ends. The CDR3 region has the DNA TGTGCCAGCAGTTTTTGGGATGAAAAACTGTTTTTT. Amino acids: CASSFWDEKLFF.

CDR3 nucleotides: TGTGCCAGCAGCTTGGGGGGCACTGATGAAAAACTGTTTTTT. Encoded protein: CASSLGGTDEKLFF. V is TRBV7-2 and J is TRBJ1-4; D is perhaps TRBD1 (6 bases). Trimming removed 3 bases at V and 6 bases at J, with 11 bases between. Per the germline V gene, CDR1 is SGHTA and CDR2 is FQGNSA. The length of the CDR3 is 14 residues.

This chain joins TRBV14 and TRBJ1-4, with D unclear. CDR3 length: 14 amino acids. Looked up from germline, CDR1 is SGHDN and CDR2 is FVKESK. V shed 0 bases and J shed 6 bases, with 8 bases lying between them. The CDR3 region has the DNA TGTGCCAGCAGCCAAGATACCTGGGATGAAAAACTGTTTTTT. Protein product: CASSQDTWDEKLFF.

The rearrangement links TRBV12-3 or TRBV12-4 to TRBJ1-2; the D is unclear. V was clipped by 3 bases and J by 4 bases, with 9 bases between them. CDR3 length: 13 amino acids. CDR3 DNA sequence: TGTGCCAGCAGTTTCGGCCAGGTCTATGGCTACACCTTC. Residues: CASSFGQVYGYTF.

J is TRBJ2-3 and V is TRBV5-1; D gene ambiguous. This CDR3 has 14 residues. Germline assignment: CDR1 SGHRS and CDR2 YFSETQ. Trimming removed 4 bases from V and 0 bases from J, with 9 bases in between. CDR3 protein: CASSQDPSTDTQYF. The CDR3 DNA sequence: TGCGCCAGCAGCCAGGACCCTAGCACAGATACGCAGTATTTT.

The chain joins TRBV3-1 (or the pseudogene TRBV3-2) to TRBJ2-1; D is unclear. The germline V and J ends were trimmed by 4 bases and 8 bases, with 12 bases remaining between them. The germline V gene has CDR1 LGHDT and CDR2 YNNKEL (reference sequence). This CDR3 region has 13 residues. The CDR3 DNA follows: TGTGCCAGCAGCCCATTCCGCTGGGATGAGCAGTTCTTC. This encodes CASSPFRWDEQFF.